The rows below give T cell receptor beta chains drawn from one sample of a study of blood T cell repertoires in COVID-19. Generated by immunoSEQ multiplex PCR, the TCRdb table keeps only in-frame clones and is missing some. The sample lists about 26,000 clones; approximately 80% were seen once. Sequencing was performed on peripheral blood. These TCRs come from a human donor in a cohort sampled during active COVID-19. The CDR3 runs from the conserved cysteine through the conserved F or W. D genes are given only for firm matches. Some rows have no size entry. The others give once, few or many, or a class for an expanded clone.

size: -
J: TRBJ1-3
V: TRBV6-6
D: -
CDR3: CASTQGGAISGNTIYF
DNA: TGTGCCAGCACCCAGGGAGGGGCTATCTCTGGAAACACCATATATTTT

size: -
J: TRBJ2-5
V: TRBV10-2
D: TRBD2
CDR3: CASGGGFQETQYF
DNA: TGCGCCAGCGGCGGGGGGTTCCAAGAGACCCAGTACTTC

size: -
J: TRBJ2-1
V: TRBV7-9
D: TRBD2
CDR3: CASSTHTGTSEQYNEQFF
DNA: TGTGCCAGCAGTACACACACCGGGACTAGCGAACAATACAATGAGCAGTTCTTC

size: -
J: TRBJ1-1
V: TRBV29-1
D: -
CDR3: CSVAAWGPGATEAFF
DNA: TGCAGCGTTGCCGCCTGGGGGCCCGGCGCCACTGAAGCTTTCTTT

size: -
J: TRBJ2-2
V: TRBV19
D: TRBD2
CDR3: CASSPGLGFAGELFF
DNA: TGTGCCAGTAGTCCGGGACTAGGGTTCGCCGGGGAGCTGTTTTTT

size: once
J: TRBJ1-2
V: TRBV7-8
D: TRBD1
CDR3: CASSLLWTGVVVGYTF
DNA: TGTGCCAGCAGCTTACTTTGGACAGGGGTTGTAGTAGGCTACACCTTC

size: -
J: TRBJ2-7
V: TRBV11-2
D: -
CDR3: CASSPGLNEQYF
DNA: TGTGCCAGCAGCCCCGGTTTAAACGAGCAGTACTTC

size: -
J: TRBJ2-3
V: TRBV7-6
D: TRBD1
CDR3: CASSLAAGGKDTQYF
DNA: TGTGCCAGCAGCTTAGCCGCAGGGGGCAAAGATACGCAGTATTTT

size: once
J: TRBJ1-5
V: TRBV7-9
D: -
CDR3: CASSLLPTGNSNQPQHF
DNA: TGTGCCAGCAGCTTACTACCCACGGGGAATAGCAATCAGCCCCAGCATTTT

size: -
J: TRBJ2-7
V: TRBV12-3/TRBV12-4
D: -
CDR3: CASSLGGDYEQYF
DNA: TGTGCCAGCAGTTTAGGGGGCGATTACGAGCAGTACTTC

size: -
J: TRBJ2-1
V: TRBV4-3
D: TRBD2
CDR3: CASSQDQGAGVPSEQFF
DNA: TGCGCCAGCAGCCAAGATCAGGGAGCGGGAGTCCCCAGTGAGCAGTTCTTC

size: -
J: TRBJ1-1
V: TRBV6-5
D: -
CDR3: CASSPTVYTEAFF
DNA: TGTGCCAGCAGTCCCACAGTGTACACTGAAGCTTTCTTT

size: -
J: TRBJ2-5
V: TRBV6-5
D: -
CDR3: CASSPDGGRETQYF
DNA: TGTGCCAGCAGCCCGGACGGAGGTCGAGAGACCCAGTACTTC

size: -
J: TRBJ1-1
V: TRBV6-5
D: -
CDR3: CASSPTQGAFTEAFF
DNA: TGTGCCAGCAGTCCTACACAGGGAGCCTTCACTGAAGCTTTCTTT

size: -
J: TRBJ2-7
V: TRBV2
D: -
CDR3: CASSEFAGGTVSYEQYF
DNA: TGTGCCAGCAGTGAATTCGCAGGGGGGACAGTAAGCTACGAGCAGTACTTC

size: few
J: TRBJ1-6
V: TRBV27
D: TRBD1
CDR3: CASSLSTVGTGPLHF
DNA: TGTGCCAGCAGTTTATCGACTGTTGGGACAGGGCCCCTCCACTTT

size: -
J: TRBJ2-1
V: TRBV6-5
D: TRBD1
CDR3: CANSSGQGESYNEQFF
DNA: TGTGCCAACAGTTCCGGACAGGGTGAGTCCTACAATGAGCAGTTCTTC

size: -
J: TRBJ1-1
V: TRBV6-6
D: TRBD1
CDR3: CASNVQGAMNTEAFF
DNA: TGTGCCAGCAACGTACAGGGGGCCATGAACACTGAAGCTTTCTTT

size: -
J: TRBJ1-1
V: TRBV3-1/TRBV3-2
D: TRBD1
CDR3: CASSGWDRGTEAFF
DNA: TGTGCCAGCAGCGGGTGGGACAGGGGAACTGAAGCTTTCTTT

size: -
J: TRBJ1-4
V: TRBV5-1
D: TRBD1
CDR3: CASSLARDRGTNEKLFF
DNA: TGCGCCAGCAGCTTGGCCCGGGACAGGGGCACTAATGAAAAACTGTTTTTT

size: -
J: TRBJ1-5
V: TRBV5-6
D: TRBD1
CDR3: CASSLERTGVGNQPQHF
DNA: TGTGCCAGCAGCTTGGAAAGGACAGGGGTTGGAAATCAGCCCCAGCATTTT

size: -
J: TRBJ2-3
V: TRBV27
D: -
CDR3: CASSSGTPSLFTDTQYF
DNA: TGTGCCAGCAGTTCTGGGACACCGAGTCTCTTCACAGATACGCAGTATTTT

size: few
J: TRBJ2-7
V: TRBV4-2
D: -
CDR3: CASSQLSSYEQYF
DNA: TGTGCCAGCAGCCAACTGAGCTCCTACGAGCAGTACTTC

size: once
J: TRBJ2-7
V: TRBV6-1
D: -
CDR3: CASSEESYAGPSYEQYF
DNA: TGTGCCAGCAGTGAAGAAAGCTATGCAGGTCCCTCCTACGAGCAGTACTTC

size: -
J: TRBJ2-3
V: TRBV3-1/TRBV3-2
D: -
CDR3: CASSLYTDTQYF
DNA: TGTGCCAGCAGCCTATACACAGATACGCAGTATTTT

size: -
J: TRBJ2-1
V: TRBV19
D: -
CDR3: CASSIGAGRTYNEQFF
DNA: TGTGCCAGTAGTATCGGCGCGGGACGGACATACAATGAGCAGTTCTTC

size: -
J: TRBJ2-5
V: TRBV6-5
D: TRBD2
CDR3: CASRGLAGGQETQYF
DNA: TGTGCCAGCAGGGGACTAGCGGGAGGACAAGAGACCCAGTACTTC

size: -
J: TRBJ1-1
V: TRBV5-4
D: -
CDR3: CASSLSGLTWNTEAFF
DNA: TGTGCCAGCAGCTTGTCGGGTCTGACCTGGAACACTGAAGCTTTCTTT

size: -
J: TRBJ1-5
V: TRBV2
D: -
CDR3: CASSLTVSSNQPQHF
DNA: TGTGCCAGCAGTTTGACAGTTAGCAGCAATCAGCCCCAGCATTTT

size: -
J: TRBJ2-1
V: TRBV6-5
D: TRBD2
CDR3: CASKETSDSYNEQFF
DNA: TGTGCCAGCAAAGAGACTAGCGACTCCTACAATGAGCAGTTCTTC

size: -
J: TRBJ2-1
V: TRBV30
D: -
CDR3: CAWSVGDNEQFF
DNA: TGTGCCTGGAGTGTAGGGGACAATGAGCAGTTCTTC

size: -
J: TRBJ2-5
V: TRBV4-2
D: -
CDR3: CASSQDFRSTPQETQYF
DNA: TGTGCCAGCAGCCAAGATTTTAGGAGTACCCCGCAAGAGACCCAGTACTTC

size: once
J: TRBJ1-3
V: TRBV5-8
D: -
CDR3: CASSFQVFSGNTIYF
DNA: TGTGCCAGCAGCTTTCAGGTTTTCTCTGGAAACACCATATATTTT

size: -
J: TRBJ2-2
V: TRBV12-1
D: -
CDR3: CASSFAPGLADNTGELFF
DNA: TGTGCCAGCAGCTTTGCGCCTGGGCTAGCGGACAACACCGGGGAGCTGTTTTTT

size: -
J: TRBJ2-7
V: TRBV19
D: TRBD1
CDR3: CASSIDHATGTGYYEQYF
DNA: TGTGCCAGTAGTATAGACCACGCTACCGGGACAGGGTACTACGAGCAGTACTTC

size: -
J: TRBJ2-3
V: TRBV3-1/TRBV3-2
D: TRBD2
CDR3: CASSQTSSGGKRLTDTQYF
DNA: TGTGCCAGCAGCCAAACGTCTAGCGGGGGGAAACGATTAACGGATACGCAGTATTTT

size: -
J: TRBJ2-3
V: TRBV19
D: -
CDR3: CASSNGDSTDTQYF
DNA: TGTGCCAGTAGTAACGGGGACTCCACAGATACGCAGTATTTT

size: few
J: TRBJ1-1
V: TRBV7-6
D: -
CDR3: CASSLAGNTEAFF
DNA: TGTGCCAGCAGCTTAGCGGGCAACACTGAAGCTTTCTTT

size: few
J: TRBJ2-2
V: TRBV4-3
D: TRBD1
CDR3: CASSQEVTGASGELFF
DNA: TGCGCCAGCAGCCAAGAGGTGACAGGGGCATCGGGGGAGCTGTTTTTT

size: few
J: TRBJ1-2
V: TRBV11-2
D: -
CDR3: CASSRDSYGYTF
DNA: TGTGCCAGCAGTAGGGACTCCTATGGCTACACCTTC

size: -
J: TRBJ2-7
V: TRBV7-2
D: TRBD2
CDR3: CASSLALPGPSGIYEQYF
DNA: TGTGCCAGCAGCTTAGCATTACCCGGTCCTAGCGGAATCTACGAGCAGTACTTC

size: once
J: TRBJ2-2
V: TRBV9
D: -
CDR3: CASSPQTGSTGELFF
DNA: TGTGCCAGCAGCCCCCAGACAGGATCCACCGGGGAGCTGTTTTTT